This is a list of T cell receptor beta chains from one sample in a study of T-cell memory formation after mild COVID-19. TCRdb analysed the 5' RACE reads with MiXCR anew, one entry per CDR3 protein. The profile shows approximately 340,000 distinct CDR3 sequences, approximately 12% of them singletons. The sequenced sample consisted of PBMCs or a T cell subset sorted from them (not recorded which). The receptor set was obtained from a man younger than 35 who had mild COVID-19 (a few samples of this study predate the infection). Cell type and time point are not known. CDR3s include the opening cysteine and the closing phenylalanine or tryptophan. Each record gives: V gene, D gene, clone size, J gene, CDR3 protein, CDR3 DNA. D genes are given only for firm matches. Some rows mark clone size as missing; the rest say once, few, many or name a class of expanded clone.

>TRBV5-1|TRBD2|.|TRBJ2-5
CASSLVGLAGGRLQETQYF
TGCGCCAGCAGCTTGGTGGGCCTAGCGGGGGGCCGTCTCCAAGAGACCCAGTACTTC
>TRBV12-3/TRBV12-4|.|few|TRBJ2-7
CASSPEPGSHEQYF
TGTGCCAGCAGCCCCGAACCGGGTTCCCACGAGCAGTACTTC
>TRBV6-6|.|few|TRBJ2-5
CASLMDTYQETQYF
TGTGCCAGCCTGATGGACACATACCAAGAGACCCAGTACTTC
>TRBV5-1|.|few|TRBJ2-3
CASSGLGTDTQYF
TGCGCCAGTTCGGGACTGGGCACAGATACGCAGTATTTT
>TRBV20-1|.|few|TRBJ1-2
CSARDLQIYGYTF
TGCAGTGCTAGAGATCTGCAGATCTATGGCTACACCTTC
>TRBV4-2|TRBD2|.|TRBJ2-3
CASSQKTSGGAADTQYF
TGTGCCAGCAGCCAAAAGACTAGCGGGGGGGCCGCAGATACGCAGTATTTT
>TRBV9|.|many|TRBJ2-1
CASSVFGPNNEQFF
TGTGCCAGCAGCGTATTTGGCCCAAACAATGAGCAGTTCTTC
>TRBV18|.|few|TRBJ1-1
CASSPEGTNTEAFF
TGTGCCAGCTCACCAGAGGGGACGAACACTGAAGCTTTCTTT
>TRBV20-1|.|.|TRBJ2-1
CSARVRNEQFF
TGCAGTGCTAGAGTTCGCAATGAGCAGTTCTTC
>TRBV7-2|.|few|TRBJ2-5
CASSFRGAGETQYF
TGTGCCAGCAGCTTTCGGGGGGCAGGCGAGACCCAGTACTTC
>TRBV4-2|.|.|TRBJ1-5
CASSQVDRIGVDQPQHF
TGTGCCAGCAGCCAAGTCGATCGTATCGGGGTGGATCAGCCCCAGCATTTT
>TRBV24-1|.|few|TRBJ2-5
CATSAAAWGAQETQYF
TGTGCCACCAGTGCTGCGGCGTGGGGAGCCCAAGAGACCCAGTACTTC
>TRBV5-1|.|.|TRBJ1-2
CASSTPGGYGYTF
TGCGCCAGCAGCACCCCGGGAGGCTATGGCTACACCTTC
>TRBV20-1|.|few|TRBJ2-3
CSAPAFTDTQYF
TGCAGTGCACCCGCCTTCACAGATACGCAGTATTTT
>TRBV7-8|.|.|TRBJ2-1
CASSLAVSSYNEQFF
TGTGCCAGCAGCTTAGCGGTGAGCTCCTACAATGAGCAGTTCTTC
>TRBV5-6|.|.|TRBJ1-5
CASSLGQLLDQPQHF
TGTGCCAGCAGCTTAGGACAGCTACTTGATCAGCCCCAGCATTTT
>TRBV9|.|.|TRBJ1-3
CASSVAGQAHGNTIYF
TGTGCCAGCAGCGTAGCTGGGCAGGCTCATGGAAACACCATATATTTT
>TRBV12-3/TRBV12-4|TRBD2|few|TRBJ2-3
CASVLRRGLVTDTQYF
TGTGCCAGCGTACTTAGGAGGGGACTAGTGACAGATACGCAGTATTTT
>TRBV6-1|TRBD2|few|TRBJ2-1
CASNTGLAGHNEQFF
TGTGCCAGCAACACGGGGCTAGCGGGGCACAATGAGCAGTTCTTC
>TRBV2|.|many|TRBJ1-4
CASSPTTNEKLFF
TGTGCCAGCAGTCCCACAACTAATGAAAAACTGTTTTTT
>TRBV7-9|.|.|TRBJ2-1
CASSPRGVVSYNEQFF
TGTGCCAGCAGTCCCCGCGGGGTAGTGAGCTACAATGAGCAGTTCTTC
>TRBV11-3|.|few|TRBJ2-5
CAGALNPPETQYF
TGTGCCGGGGCATTAAACCCCCCAGAGACCCAGTACTTC
>TRBV5-1|.|many|TRBJ1-3
CASSLSQVFSSGNTIYF
TGCGCCAGCAGCTTATCCCAGGTCTTTTCCTCTGGAAACACCATATATTTT
>TRBV7-9|.|many|TRBJ2-5
CASSPVRAQETQYF
TGTGCCAGCAGCCCCGTCCGGGCCCAAGAGACCCAGTACTTC
>TRBV5-1|.|few|TRBJ1-1
CASSFDLSGNTEAFF
TGCGCCAGCAGCTTTGACCTTAGCGGGAACACTGAAGCTTTCTTT
>TRBV30|.|.|TRBJ1-2
CAWEFGSYGYTF
TGTGCCTGGGAGTTTGGGAGCTATGGCTACACCTTC
>TRBV5-1|TRBD2|.|TRBJ2-1
CASSSLPGLAGYNEQFF
TGCGCCAGCAGCTCCTTACCGGGACTAGCGGGGTACAATGAGCAGTTCTTC
>TRBV10-3|.|.|TRBJ2-1
CAILGSGSLDEQFF
TGTGCCATCCTTGGGTCCGGATCCTTGGATGAGCAGTTCTTC
>TRBV25-1|TRBD2|few|TRBJ2-1
CASSAAGGGNEQFF
TGTGCCAGCAGTGCGGCGGGGGGCGGAAATGAGCAGTTCTTC
>TRBV4-2|.|many|TRBJ2-7
CASSQDLRGRSSYEQYF
TGTGCCAGCAGCCAAGATTTGCGGGGGCGGAGCTCCTACGAGCAGTACTTC
>TRBV7-9|.|.|TRBJ2-1
CASRGGLGDEQFF
TGTGCCAGCAGGGGCGGTCTGGGCGATGAGCAGTTCTTC
>TRBV4-3|TRBD2|.|TRBJ2-3
CASGFRGGRRTDTQYF
TGCGCCAGCGGCTTCCGGGGGGGGCGCAGGACAGATACGCAGTATTTT
>TRBV5-1|TRBD2|few|TRBJ2-1
CASSPHSLAGGREQFF
TGCGCCAGCAGCCCGCACTCACTAGCGGGGGGGCGTGAGCAGTTCTTC
>TRBV7-9|.|.|TRBJ1-2
CASSQDSRGYTF
TGTGCCAGCAGCCAGGACAGTCGGGGCTACACCTTC
>TRBV4-3|.|.|TRBJ2-5
CASSQDLTGRGSAAQYF
TGCGCCAGCAGCCAAGATCTTACGGGGAGGGGGTCAGCGGCCCAGTACTTC
>TRBV18|TRBD2|few|TRBJ2-7
CASSPTSGTYEQYF
TGTGCCAGCTCACCGACTAGCGGGACCTACGAGCAGTACTTC
>TRBV28|.|many|TRBJ2-2
CASSLIMAGELFF
TGTGCCAGCAGTTTAATAATGGCCGGGGAGCTGTTTTTT
>TRBV6-5|.|few|TRBJ1-2
CASIADSNYGYTF
TGTGCCAGCATTGCAGACTCTAACTATGGCTACACCTTC
>TRBV18|.|.|TRBJ2-7
CASSPQDGFRHEQYF
TGTGCCAGCTCACCCCAGGATGGGTTTAGACACGAGCAGTACTTC
>TRBV7-9|TRBD1|few|TRBJ2-1
CASSPTGGVGNEQFF
TGTGCCAGCAGCCCTACAGGGGGCGTCGGCAATGAGCAGTTCTTC
>TRBV7-9|TRBD2|.|TRBJ2-4
CASSPGLAGLF
TGTGCCAGCAGCCCGGGACTAGCGGGACTCTTC